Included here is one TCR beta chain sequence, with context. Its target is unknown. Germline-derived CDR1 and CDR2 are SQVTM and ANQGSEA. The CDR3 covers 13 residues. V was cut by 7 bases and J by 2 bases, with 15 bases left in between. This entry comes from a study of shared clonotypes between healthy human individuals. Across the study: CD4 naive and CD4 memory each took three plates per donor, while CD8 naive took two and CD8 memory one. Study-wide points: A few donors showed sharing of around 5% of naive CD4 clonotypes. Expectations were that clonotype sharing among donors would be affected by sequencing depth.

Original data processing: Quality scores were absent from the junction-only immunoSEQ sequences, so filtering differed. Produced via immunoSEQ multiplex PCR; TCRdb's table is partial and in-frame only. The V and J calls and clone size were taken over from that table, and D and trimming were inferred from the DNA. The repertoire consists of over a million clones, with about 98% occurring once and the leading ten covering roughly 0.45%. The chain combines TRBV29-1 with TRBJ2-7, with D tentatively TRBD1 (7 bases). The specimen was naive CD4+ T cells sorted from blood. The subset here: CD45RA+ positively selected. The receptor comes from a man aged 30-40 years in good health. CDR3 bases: TGCAGCGCAGGGGGGACAACTGCCTACGAGCAGTACTTC. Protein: CSAGGTTAYEQYF.